These 30 T cell receptor beta chains were all obtained from the same sample, sequenced in a study of blood T cell repertoires in COVID-19. The table came from immunoSEQ multiplex PCR; TCRdb's copy has only in-frame clones and leaves some out. Counted here are some 48,000 clones, about nine tenths occurring once; the ten biggest clones make up 19%. Sequenced input: peripheral blood. Receptors were obtained from a man in his 70s with active COVID-19.

The rearrangement links TRBV3-1 (or the pseudogene TRBV3-2) to TRBJ2-1; 16 bases are a match to TRBD2. The CDR3 is 20 residues long. Trimming at V came to 1 base and at J to 2 bases, leaving 8 bases not matched to a gene. Germline values: CDR1 LGHDT, CDR2 YNNKEL (reference sequence). The CDR3 DNA sequence: TGTGCCAGCAGCCAAGCGCCCCCGGGACTAGCGGGAGGGACCTACAATGAGCAGTTCTTC. Its protein is CASSQAPPGLAGGTYNEQFF.

The chain links TRBV9 to TRBJ2-2; possible D gene TRBD2, 6 bases. This CDR3 comprises 17 residues. V gave up 0 bases and J gave up 1 base, with 13 bases separating them. Germline V gives CDR1 SGDLS, CDR2 YYNGEE. CDR3 loop: CASSVGVSGVNTGELFF. The DNA of the CDR3 is TGTGCCAGCAGCGTAGGGGTCTCGGGGGTGAACACCGGGGAGCTGTTTTTT.

About this clone: At one of its ends the junction is not consistent with the germline gene, which may arise from a read error. The V gene is TRBV6-6, the J gene TRBJ1-5; 7 bases align to TRBD1. CDR3 length: 15 residues. Germline V gives CDR1 MNHNY, CDR2 SVGAGI (reference sequence). CDR3 sequence reads: CASSYLDRARQSQHF. DNA of the CDR3: TGTGCCAGCAGTTACTTAGACAGGGCTCGTCAGTCCCAGCATTTT.

The rearrangement joins TRBV7-8 to TRBJ2-4; possibly TRBD1 for D (6 bases). The V and J ends lost 5 bases and 0 bases respectively, with 14 bases between them. The CDR3 contains 16 residues. Germline CDR1 and CDR2: SGHVS and FQNEAQ. The CDR3 reads CASSPHRALAKNIQYF. CDR3 nucleotides: TGTGCCAGCAGCCCCCACAGGGCCCTAGCCAAAAACATTCAGTACTTC.

The table lists this clone with a count of one. The CDR3 DNA is TGTGCCAGCACAAGAAGACTAGCGGGAGGGAATGAGCAGTTCTTC. Translation gives CASTRRLAGGNEQFF. V usage is TRBV28 and J usage is TRBJ2-1, with 14 bases fitting TRBD2. CDR1 and CDR2 from the germline V gene are MDHEN and SYDVKM. Unmatched junction bases numbered 6, after V lost 7 bases and J lost 7 bases. CDR3 length: 15 amino acids.

This chain uses TRBV27 with TRBJ2-1; 7 nucleotides align to TRBD1. CDR1 MNHEY and CDR2 SMNVEV come from the germline V gene (reference sequence). This CDR3 is built from 15 residues. V trimming: 4 bases; J trimming: 4 bases; junction bases outside the gene matches: 7. The CDR3 region has the DNA TGTGCCAGCAGTTCCCCGGGACAGAGATACAATGAGCAGTTCTTC. Translated: CASSSPGQRYNEQFF.

The chain combines TRBV5-6 with TRBJ2-5, with TRBD1 matching 7 bases. The CDR3 has 17 amino acids. Germline lookup yields CDR1 SGHDT and CDR2 YYEEEE. V gave up 0 bases and J gave up 0 bases; unmatched junction bases: 8. CDR3 sequence: CASSLVRRGFYQETQYF. CDR3 bases: TGTGCCAGCAGCTTGGTACGCAGGGGGTTCTACCAAGAGACCCAGTACTTC.

The chain has TRBV4-3 and TRBJ2-5; no reliable D call. With 1 base removed from V and 2 bases from J, the gap between germline ends came to 8 bases. Per germline, CDR1 LGHNA and CDR2 YSLEER. The CDR3 is 14 amino acids. The CDR3 spells CASSQGLFQETQYF. The CDR3 bases are TGCGCCAGCAGCCAAGGACTTTTTCAAGAGACCCAGTACTTC.

V is TRBV12-3 or TRBV12-4 and J is TRBJ1-5, with D hard to call. The CDR3 length is 13 residues. The V and J ends lost 3 bases and 8 bases respectively, with 11 bases between them. For the CDR3, the DNA is TGTGCCAGCAGTTTTAATCCCTATGAGCCCCAGCATTTT. Translation: CASSFNPYEPQHF.

The chain links TRBV6-5 to TRBJ1-6, with D perhaps TRBD1 (6 bases). V lost 6 bases and J lost 17, with 23 bases in between. CDR1 and CDR2 from the germline V gene are MNHEY and SVGAGI. This CDR3 has 14 amino acids. CDR3 protein: CASSQSADGTMFHF. CDR3 DNA: TGTGCCAGCAGCCAATCCGCGGACGGGACAATGTTCCACTTT.

V usage is TRBV7-2 and J usage is TRBJ2-1, with 9 positions matching TRBD2. The junction had 13 bases not matched to a gene; V was cut back by 3 bases and J by 7 bases. Germline CDR1 SGHTA, CDR2 FQGNSA. This CDR3 is built from 17 residues. In DNA, the CDR3 is TGTGCCAGCAGCTTTTCCCCTAGCGGGGTGGGGGGGAATGAGCAGTTCTTC. This sequence encodes CASSFSPSGVGGNEQFF.

The chain links TRBV27 to TRBJ2-4, with 13 bases that match TRBD2. Germline CDR1 and CDR2: MNHEY and SMNVEV (reference sequence). Germline trimming cut 8 bases from V and 0 bases from J; bases unmatched to any gene: 10. The CDR3 has 18 amino acids. This chain's CDR3 is CASFFWTSGGLAKNIQYF. DNA of the CDR3: TGTGCCAGCTTCTTCTGGACTAGCGGGGGCCTAGCCAAAAACATTCAGTACTTC.

This clone was seen a single time. V gene TRBV2 combines with J gene TRBJ1-5; D is undetermined. Trimming stripped 5 bases from V and 1 base from J, with 6 bases between. There are 13 residues in the CDR3. The germline V gene has CDR1 SNHLY and CDR2 FYNNEI. The CDR3 is CASSNRSNQPQHF. In DNA, the CDR3 is TGTGCCAGCAGTAACAGAAGCAATCAGCCCCAGCATTTT.

The rearrangement links TRBV28 to TRBJ2-1, with D perhaps TRBD1 (5 bases). Trimming took 7 bases from V and 8 from J, leaving 12 bases between them. The germline gives CDR1 MDHEN, CDR2 SYDVKM. The CDR3 sequence is 12 residues long. Here the CDR3 reads CASKWGVDEQFF. CDR3 sequence (DNA): TGTGCCAGCAAATGGGGCGTAGATGAGCAGTTCTTC.

V and J are TRBV29-1 and TRBJ1-1, with a tentative D call TRBD1 (5 bases). V gave up 3 bases and J gave up 1 base, with 6 bases separating them. The CDR3 is 12 residues long. From germline, CDR1 is SQVTM and CDR2 ANQGSEA. CDR3 amino acids: CSVDGANTEAFF. The DNA for the CDR3 is TGCAGCGTTGATGGGGCGAACACTGAAGCTTTCTTT. The whole variable domain, remainder taken from reference TRBV29-1 and TRBJ1-1, is SAVISQKPSRDICQRGTSLTIQCQVDSQVTMMFWYRQQPGQSLTLIATANQGSEATYESGFVIDKFPISRPNLTFSTLTVSNMSPEDSSIYLCSVDGANTEAFFGQGTRLTVV.

CDR3 sequence: CASSLGQGFKNIQYF. CDR3 DNA: TGTGCCAGCAGCTTAGGGCAGGGATTCAAAAACATTCAGTACTTC. The gene calls are TRBV13 and TRBJ2-4; D is perhaps TRBD1 (5 bases). This CDR3 is 15 amino acids long. CDR1 is PRHDT and CDR2 is FYEKMQ in the germline V gene (reference sequence). V lost 0 bases and J 3 bases, leaving 9 bases between the germline ends.

J is TRBJ2-7 and V is TRBV9; 9 nucleotides match TRBD2. J lost 2 bases, V lost 1 base, and 4 bases had no gene match. CDR1 is SGDLS and CDR2 is YYNGEE in the germline V gene. CDR3 length: 15 amino acids. The CDR3 loop reads CASSVSPSGAYEQYF. The CDR3 region has the DNA TGTGCCAGCAGCGTATCGCCTAGCGGGGCCTACGAGCAGTACTTC.

There are a few counts of this clone. V usage is TRBV7-2 and J usage is TRBJ1-6; tentatively, D is TRBD1 (6 bases). The CDR3 is 15 amino acids. The germline V gene has CDR1 SGHTA and CDR2 FQGNSA. V was shortened by 4 bases and J by 5 bases, with 12 bases between the two germline ends. The CDR3 region has the DNA TGTGCCAGCAGCTCCGGACAGCTAAATAATTCACCCCTCCACTTT. Protein: CASSSGQLNNSPLHF.

The gene calls are TRBV18 and TRBJ2-7; 9 bases agree with TRBD1. The CDR3 is 13 amino acids. Looked up from germline, CDR1 is KGHSH and CDR2 is LQKENI. Unmatched junction bases numbered 4, after V lost 4 bases and J lost 6 bases. CDR3 sequence: CASSQGQGPEQYF. The CDR3 nucleotides read TGTGCCAGCTCACAGGGACAGGGCCCCGAGCAGTACTTC.

V and J are TRBV7-9 and TRBJ2-7, with 8 positions matching TRBD1. CDR1 and CDR2 (germline): SEHNR, FQNEAQ (reference sequence). Trimming removed 8 bases from V and 5 bases from J; junction bases left unmatched: 11. The CDR3 spans 14 residues. CDR3 sequence reads: CASAKTGGIDEQYF. The DNA of the CDR3 is TGTGCCAGCGCTAAAACAGGGGGTATAGACGAGCAGTACTTC. Based on the CDR3 plus reference TRBV7-9 and TRBJ2-7, the full variable domain is DTGVSQNPRHKITKRGQNVTFRCDPISEHNRLYWYRQTLGQGPEFLTYFQNEAQLEKSRLLSDRFSAERPKGSFSTLEIQRTEQGDSAMYLCASAKTGGIDEQYFGPGTRLTVT.

The V and J genes are TRBV29-1 and TRBJ2-7; D is possibly TRBD1 (5 bases). The CDR3 totals 12 residues. Trimming pared 4 bases from V and 1 base from J, leaving 8 bases between. CDR1 SQVTM and CDR2 ANQGSEA come from the germline V gene. The CDR3 DNA reads as TGCAGCGTTGTCCAGGGATCCTACGAGCAGTACTTC. It translates to CSVVQGSYEQYF.

The chain recombines TRBV6-2 or TRBV6-3 with TRBJ2-7, with D possibly being TRBD1 (5 bases). The ends were cut back, 3 bases at V and 3 bases at J, with 9 bases in the middle. The CDR3 runs 13 residues. The germline CDR1 and CDR2 sequences are MNHEY and SVGEGT. DNA for the CDR3: TGTGCCAGCAGTTATCAGGGTTTCTACGAGCAGTACTTC. Translated, it gives CASSYQGFYEQYF.

The CDR3 region is CASSLFRYEQYF. DNA of the CDR3: TGTGCCAGCAGCTTATTTCGCTACGAGCAGTACTTC. V is TRBV7-2 and J is TRBJ2-7; D unresolved. The V gene lost 2 bases and the J gene lost 3 bases, with 5 bases spanning the gap. Germline V gene lookup returns CDR1 SGHTA and CDR2 FQGNSA. The CDR3 extends over 12 amino acids.

This sequence joins TRBV9 and TRBJ2-1; D may be TRBD2 (6 bases). This CDR3 contains 15 residues. V lost 0 bases, J lost 0 bases, and 7 bases lay in between. The germline V gene has CDR1 SGDLS and CDR2 YYNGEE. The CDR3 DNA follows: TGTGCCAGCAGCGTAGGGGGGGACTCCTACAATGAGCAGTTCTTC. Its protein product is CASSVGGDSYNEQFF.

The count of this clone is one. The genes are TRBV3-1 (or the pseudogene TRBV3-2) and TRBJ2-7; 8 bases agree with TRBD2. Trimming took 0 bases from V and 1 from J; bases not matched to a gene: 8. There are 17 residues in the CDR3. The germline V gene has CDR1 LGHDT and CDR2 YNNKEL (reference sequence). The CDR3 coding sequence is TGTGCCAGCAGCCAAGATCCCGCTAGCGGGCGGTCCTACGAGCAGTACTTC. It yields the protein CASSQDPASGRSYEQYF.

The rearrangement joins TRBV5-1 to TRBJ2-5; a weak D match, TRBD1 (6 bases). The CDR3 covers 17 residues. Germline lookup yields CDR1 SGHRS and CDR2 YFSETQ. The V end was cut by 0 bases, the J end by 6 bases, with 21 bases between. The CDR3 coding sequence is TGCGCCAGCAGCTTGGTCTCTGGGGGCGAGGGTGAGAAGACCCAGTACTTC. As protein: CASSLVSGGEGEKTQYF. Combining the CDR3 with reference TRBV5-1 and TRBJ2-5 gives the whole variable domain KAGVTQTPRYLIKTRGQQVTLSCSPISGHRSVSWYQQTPGQGLQFLFEYFSETQRNKGNFPGRFSGRQFSNSRSEMNVSTLELGDSALYLCASSLVSGGEGEKTQYFGPGTRLLVL.

This chain links TRBV7-3 with TRBJ2-5, with 7 bases aligning to TRBD1. V lost 1 base, J lost 2 bases, and 4 bases stayed unmatched. The CDR3 has 15 amino acids. Germline CDR1 SGHTA, CDR2 FQGTGA. This CDR3 reads CASSLRTGPQETQYF. The CDR3, as DNA: TGTGCCAGCAGCTTAAGGACAGGACCACAAGAGACCCAGTACTTC.

This chain joins TRBV7-9 and TRBJ2-7; 10 bases map to TRBD2. Per the germline V gene, CDR1 is SEHNR and CDR2 is FQNEAQ (reference sequence). V lost 4 bases and J lost 4; bases outside the gene matches: 10. CDR3 length: 16 residues. This chain's CDR3 is CASSSWGTSEGYEQYF. In nucleotides, the CDR3 is TGTGCCAGCAGCTCGTGGGGGACTAGCGAAGGGTACGAGCAGTACTTC.

The CDR3 loop is CASSPAGTSSYNEQFF. CDR3 sequence (DNA): TGTGCCAGCAGCCCCGCCGGGACTAGCTCCTACAATGAGCAGTTCTTC. The chain uses TRBV7-3 and TRBJ2-1; TRBD2 matches at 8 bases. This CDR3 is built from 16 residues. Per the germline V gene, CDR1 is SGHTA and CDR2 is FQGTGA. After removal of 5 bases from V and 0 bases from J, the junction contained 6 bases not matched to a gene.

The V gene is TRBV7-2, the J gene TRBJ2-3; TRBD2 agrees at 7 bases. Trimming at V came to 5 bases and at J to 0 bases, leaving 5 bases not matched to a gene. Germline values: CDR1 SGHTA, CDR2 FQGNSA. The CDR3 consists of 15 residues. The CDR3 DNA reads as TGTGCCAGCAGCCGGGGAGGGAGGAGCACAGATACGCAGTATTTT. Its translation: CASSRGGRSTDTQYF.